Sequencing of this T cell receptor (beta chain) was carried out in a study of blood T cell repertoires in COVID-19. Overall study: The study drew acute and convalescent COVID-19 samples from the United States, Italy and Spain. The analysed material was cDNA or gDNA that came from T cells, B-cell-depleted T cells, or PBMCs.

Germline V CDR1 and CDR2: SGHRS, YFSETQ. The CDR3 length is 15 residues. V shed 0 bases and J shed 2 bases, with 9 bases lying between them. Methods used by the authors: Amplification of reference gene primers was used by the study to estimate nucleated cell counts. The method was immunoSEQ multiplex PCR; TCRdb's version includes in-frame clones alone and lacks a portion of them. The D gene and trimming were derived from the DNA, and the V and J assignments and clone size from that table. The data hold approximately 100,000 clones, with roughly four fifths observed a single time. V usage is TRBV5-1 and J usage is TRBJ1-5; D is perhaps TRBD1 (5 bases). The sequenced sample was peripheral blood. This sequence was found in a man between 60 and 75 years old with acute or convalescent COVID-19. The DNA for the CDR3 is TGCGCCAGCAGCTTGGAAGGGGTAGGCAATCAGCCCCAGCATTTT. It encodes CASSLEGVGNQPQHF.